This record looks at one TCR beta chain sequence and its context. Its antigen specificity is not known. Base qualities were left out, and no much larger clone turns up one base away. The data belong to a study of early T cells in non-severe SARS-CoV-2 infection (dated by TCRdb to the early 2020s). Background on the whole study: Because TCR sequencing was done on bulk RNA from unsorted whole blood, the alpha and beta chains could not be paired. General study outcomes and caveats: Matching against VDJdb was skewed toward anti-spike CD8 responses, likely underestimated virus-specific expansions, and missed private and CD4 specificities.

After removal of 6 bases from V and 12 bases from J, the junction retains 19 bases not matched to a gene. CDR1 and CDR2 (MDHEN, SYDVKM) derive from the germline V gene. The CDR3 spans 17 residues, from the cysteine through the phenylalanine. The sequence is cut down to CDR3 DNA, 51 bases in frame from base 1. The library came from 5' RACE. Data came from a NextSeq 500. Unique molecular identifiers were attached to individual cDNA molecules in the TCR library protocol so that sequencing error and PCR bias could be corrected. Sequencing covered both TCR alpha and beta chains, and within each sample the abundances of alpha and beta sequences were tightly co-correlated. The paper's processing steps were these. Decombinator V4 was used to annotate the V gene, J gene and CDR3 of the TCR sequences. Expanded TCRs were defined as changing significantly between any two time points under a Poisson model with p below 0.0001. TCR abundances were normalised to the total number of TCRs sequenced per sample and were expressed as counts per million. MAIT TCRs were defined by TRAV1-2 paired with TRAJ12, TRAJ20 or TRAJ33, and iNKT TCRs by TRAV10 paired with TRAJ18. VDJdb, accessed on 1 November 2021, was searched for TCRs annotated for CMV, EBV and SARS-CoV-2, and TCRs annotated for more than one antigen were excluded. TCRdb's own reprocessing of the public reads used fastp at Q25 and MiXCR and kept productive beta chains. Identical CDR3 protein sequences are pooled into one entry, listed with their most common genes and DNA. It is TCRdb's table, rather than the study itself, that gives the V and J calls and clone size. The table for this sample lists over 75,000 distinct CDR3 sequences; approximately 15% of them were counted only once. Of the sample, 5.5% to 7% is held by the ten largest clones.

The study was a case-control design nested within a healthcare worker cohort in London, UK, with weekly nasopharyngeal swab PCR tests and blood sampling. Healthcare workers were recruited during the week of the UK lockdown, between 23 and 31 March 2020, and followed weekly for up to about 15 weeks. This receptor chain uses TRBV28 and TRBJ1-6, with 8 bases matching TRBD1. This TCR was recovered from an adult who was a healthcare worker with PCR-confirmed SARS-CoV-2 infection or an uninfected control (not recorded which). The specimen sequenced was whole blood. The sequence in DNA is TGTGCCAGCAGCCTAAGTTCCTGGGGGACAGGAATAAAACCCCTCCACTTT. This sequence encodes CASSLSSWGTGIKPLHF.